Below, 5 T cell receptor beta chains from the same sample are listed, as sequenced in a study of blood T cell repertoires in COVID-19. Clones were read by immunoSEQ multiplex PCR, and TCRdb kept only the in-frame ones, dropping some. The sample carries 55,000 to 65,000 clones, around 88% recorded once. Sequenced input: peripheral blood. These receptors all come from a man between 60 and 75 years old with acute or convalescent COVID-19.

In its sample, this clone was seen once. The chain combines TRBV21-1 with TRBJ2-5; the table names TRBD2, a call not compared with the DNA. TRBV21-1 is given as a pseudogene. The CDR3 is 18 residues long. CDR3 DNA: TGTGCCAGCAGCAGCGCCCGGATATCAGGGGAGGGAGAAGAGACCCAGTACTTC. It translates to CASSSARISGEGEETQYF.

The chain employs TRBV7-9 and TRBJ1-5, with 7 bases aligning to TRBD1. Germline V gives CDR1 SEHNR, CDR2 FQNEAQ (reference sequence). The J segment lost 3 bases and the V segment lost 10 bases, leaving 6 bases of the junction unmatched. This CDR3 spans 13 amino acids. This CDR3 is CATSTGINQPQHF. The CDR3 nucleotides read TGTGCCACCTCGACAGGGATCAATCAGCCCCAGCATTTT.

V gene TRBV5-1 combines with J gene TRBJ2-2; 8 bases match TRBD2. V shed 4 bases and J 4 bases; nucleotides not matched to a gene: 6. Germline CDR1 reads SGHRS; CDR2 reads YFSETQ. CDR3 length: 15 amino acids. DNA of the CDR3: TGCGCCAGCAGCGGGGCCGGGAGGGGCACCGGGGAGCTGTTTTTT. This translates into CASSGAGRGTGELFF. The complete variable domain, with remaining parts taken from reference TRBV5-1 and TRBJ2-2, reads KAGVTQTPRYLIKTRGQQVTLSCSPISGHRSVSWYQQTPGQGLQFLFEYFSETQRNKGNFPGRFSGRQFSNSRSEMNVSTLELGDSALYLCASSGAGRGTGELFFGEGSRLTVL.

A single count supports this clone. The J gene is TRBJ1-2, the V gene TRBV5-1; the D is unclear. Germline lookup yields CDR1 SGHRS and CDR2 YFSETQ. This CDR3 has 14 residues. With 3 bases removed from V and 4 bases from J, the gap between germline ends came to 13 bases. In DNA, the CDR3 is TGCGCCAGCAGCTCGAGCAGCGGGAGCTATGGCTACACCTTC. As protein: CASSSSSGSYGYTF.

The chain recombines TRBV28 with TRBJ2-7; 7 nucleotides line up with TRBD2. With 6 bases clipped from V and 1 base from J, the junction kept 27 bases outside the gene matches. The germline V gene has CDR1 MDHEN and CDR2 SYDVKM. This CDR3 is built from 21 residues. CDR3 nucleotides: TGTGCCAGCAGGCTGTCCCCGCGGGTAGCGGGCTTCCAACGGGGGTCCTACGAGCAGTACTTC. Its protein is CASRLSPRVAGFQRGSYEQYF. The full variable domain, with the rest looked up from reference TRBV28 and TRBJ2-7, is DVKVTQSSRYLVKRTGEKVFLECVQDMDHENMFWYRQDPGLGLRLIYFSYDVKMKEKGDIPEGYSVSREKKERFSLILESASTNQTSMYLCASRLSPRVAGFQRGSYEQYFGPGTRLTVT.